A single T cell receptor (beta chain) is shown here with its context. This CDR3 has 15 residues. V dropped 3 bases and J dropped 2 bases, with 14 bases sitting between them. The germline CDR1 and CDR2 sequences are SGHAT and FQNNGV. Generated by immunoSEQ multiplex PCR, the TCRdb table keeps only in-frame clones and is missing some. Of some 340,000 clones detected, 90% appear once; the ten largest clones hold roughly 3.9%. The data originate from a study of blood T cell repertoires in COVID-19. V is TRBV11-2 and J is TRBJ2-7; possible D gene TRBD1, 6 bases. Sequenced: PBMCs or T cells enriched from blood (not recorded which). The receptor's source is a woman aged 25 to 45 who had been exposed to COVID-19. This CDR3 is CASSFSDRGTYEQYF. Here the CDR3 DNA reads TGTGCCAGCAGCTTCTCAGATAGGGGGACCTACGAGCAGTACTTC.